The T cell receptor (beta chain) described here comes from a study of blood T cells in healthy people across ages. For this clonotype: Antigen specificity is unknown.

The study, taken as a whole, reports: Per million T cells, TCR beta diversity dropped about linearly as age rose. One million T cells yielded diversity estimates that were considered underestimates.

It was with a sample-barcoded 5' primer and a J-beta primer mix that a second PCR of about 6 to 12 cycles was run. Tags on each cDNA molecule came from a template-switch adaptor with 12 random nucleotides. TCRdb independently ran MiXCR on the 5' RACE reads; one entry per CDR3 protein. The table lists 550,000 to 800,000 distinct CDR3 sequences, roughly 32% of them singletons. The length of the CDR3 is 15 residues. The V end lost 4 bases, the J end lost 2 bases, and 14 bases lay between the germline ends. From germline, CDR1 is SGHTA and CDR2 FQGNSA. Each sample provided at least 6 micrograms of extracted total RNA.

Sequences were obtained from blood. V gene TRBV7-2 combines with J gene TRBJ1-2, with D possibly matching TRBD1 (5 bases). This sequence was found in a woman of 80 years or more in good health. The chain's CDR3 is CASSSDSTANYGYTF. As DNA, the CDR3 is TGTGCCAGCAGCTCCGATTCGACAGCCAACTATGGCTACACCTTC.